This T cell receptor (beta chain) was identified during a study of response to subunit inactivated influenza vaccine. Study observations and caveats: With each seasonal influenza vaccination, the authors suggested, few new T cells are recruited.

TCRdb ran MiXCR on the RT-PCR reads and lists one entry per CDR3 protein. The sample carries almost 250,000 distinct CDR3 sequences, approximately 12% recorded once. The count of this clonotype is one. Its antigen is currently unknown. This sequence originates from a man aged 45-65 years who received an inactivated influenza vaccine. The sequencing used non-naive T cells sorted from PBMCs, collected less than 15 days before vaccination.

This chain's CDR3 is CASSSMGTSGNEQFF. The CDR3 region has the DNA TGTGCCAGCAGCTCCATGGGGACTTCTGGCAATGAGCAGTTCTTC. The chain is built from TRBV6-1 and TRBJ2-1; possible D gene TRBD2, 6 bases. V was trimmed by 6 bases and J by 6 bases, leaving 18 bases between them. The length of the CDR3 is 15 residues. Per germline, CDR1 MNHNS and CDR2 SASEGT.